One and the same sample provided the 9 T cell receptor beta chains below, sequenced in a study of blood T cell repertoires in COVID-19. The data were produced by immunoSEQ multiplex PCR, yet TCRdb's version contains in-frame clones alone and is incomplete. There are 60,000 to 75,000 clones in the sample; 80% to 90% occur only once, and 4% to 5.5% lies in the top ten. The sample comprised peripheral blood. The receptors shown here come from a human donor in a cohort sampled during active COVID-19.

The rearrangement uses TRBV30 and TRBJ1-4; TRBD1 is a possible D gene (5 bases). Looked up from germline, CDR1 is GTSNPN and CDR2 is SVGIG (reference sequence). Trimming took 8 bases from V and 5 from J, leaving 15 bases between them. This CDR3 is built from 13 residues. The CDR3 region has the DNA TGTGCCCAATCGGTAACAGGCAATGAAAAACTGTTTTTT. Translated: CAQSVTGNEKLFF.

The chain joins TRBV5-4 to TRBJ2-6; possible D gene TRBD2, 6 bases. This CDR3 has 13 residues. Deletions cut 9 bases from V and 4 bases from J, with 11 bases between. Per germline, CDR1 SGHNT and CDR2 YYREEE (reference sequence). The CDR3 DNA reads TGTGCCACCACGGGACTGGGGGCCAACGTCCTGACTTTC. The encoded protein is CATTGLGANVLTF.

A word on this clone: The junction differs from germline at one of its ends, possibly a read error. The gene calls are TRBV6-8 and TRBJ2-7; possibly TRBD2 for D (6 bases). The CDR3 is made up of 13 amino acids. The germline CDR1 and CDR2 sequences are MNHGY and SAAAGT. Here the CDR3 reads CASSGGVSETSGF. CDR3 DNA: TGTGCCAGCAGTGGCGGGGTTTCAGAGACCAGCGGCTTC.

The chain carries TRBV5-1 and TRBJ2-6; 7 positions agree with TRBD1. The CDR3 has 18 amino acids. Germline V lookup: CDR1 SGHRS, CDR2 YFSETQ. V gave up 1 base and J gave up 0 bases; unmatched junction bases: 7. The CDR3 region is CASSLTGTVSSGANVLTF. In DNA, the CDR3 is TGCGCCAGCAGCTTGACCGGGACAGTGAGCTCTGGGGCCAACGTCCTGACTTTC.

The CDR3 DNA reads TGCAGCGTGGGGGGACCAACCAGCTCCTACAATGAGCAGTTCTTC. Its protein is CSVGGPTSSYNEQFF. This chain links TRBV29-1 with TRBJ2-1, with a tentative D call TRBD2 (6 bases). This CDR3 has 15 amino acids. Trimming removed 6 bases from V and 0 bases from J, with 15 bases in between. From germline, CDR1 is SQVTM and CDR2 ANQGSEA.

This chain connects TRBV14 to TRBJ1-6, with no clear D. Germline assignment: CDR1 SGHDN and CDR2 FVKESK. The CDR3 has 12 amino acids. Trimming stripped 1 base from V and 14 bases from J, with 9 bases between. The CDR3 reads CASSQVGVSLHF. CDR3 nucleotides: TGTGCCAGCAGCCAAGTCGGGGTGTCCCTCCACTTT.

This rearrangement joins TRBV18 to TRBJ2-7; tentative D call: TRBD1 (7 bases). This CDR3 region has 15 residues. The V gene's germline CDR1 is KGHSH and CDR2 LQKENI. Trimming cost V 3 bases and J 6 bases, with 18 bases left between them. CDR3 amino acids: CASSPRNRGGSEQYF. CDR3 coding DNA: TGTGCCAGCTCACCCCGGAACAGGGGAGGTAGCGAGCAGTACTTC.

The CDR3 bases are TGTGCCAGCAGCTTTTTTCCCGGGACAGAGAATGAAAAACTGTTTTTT. Translation: CASSFFPGTENEKLFF. V is TRBV7-9 and J is TRBJ1-4; the match to TRBD1 covers 7 bases. Germline CDR1 SEHNR, CDR2 FQNEAQ (reference sequence). The CDR3 is made up of 16 amino acids. The trim removed 3 bases at V and 5 bases at J, leaving 9 bases unmatched.

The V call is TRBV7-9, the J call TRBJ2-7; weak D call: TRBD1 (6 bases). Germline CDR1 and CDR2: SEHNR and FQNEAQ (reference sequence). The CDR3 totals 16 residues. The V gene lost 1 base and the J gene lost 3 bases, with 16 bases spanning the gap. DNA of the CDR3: TGTGCCAGCAGCTTAGTGGGGGCGCCATCGGGCTACGAGCAGTACTTC. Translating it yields CASSLVGAPSGYEQYF.